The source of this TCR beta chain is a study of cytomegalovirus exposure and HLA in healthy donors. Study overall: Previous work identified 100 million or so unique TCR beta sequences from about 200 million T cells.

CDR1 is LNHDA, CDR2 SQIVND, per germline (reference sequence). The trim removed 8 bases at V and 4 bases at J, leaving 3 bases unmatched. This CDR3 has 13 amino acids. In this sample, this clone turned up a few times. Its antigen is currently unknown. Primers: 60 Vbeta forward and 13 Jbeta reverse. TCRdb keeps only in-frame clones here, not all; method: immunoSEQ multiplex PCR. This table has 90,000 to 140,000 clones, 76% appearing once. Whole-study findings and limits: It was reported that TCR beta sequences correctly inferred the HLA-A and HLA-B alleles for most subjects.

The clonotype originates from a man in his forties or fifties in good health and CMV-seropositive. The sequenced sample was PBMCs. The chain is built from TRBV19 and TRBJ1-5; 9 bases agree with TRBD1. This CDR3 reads CASGDRENQPQHF. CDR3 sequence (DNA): TGTGCCAGTGGGGACAGGGAGAATCAGCCCCAGCATTTT. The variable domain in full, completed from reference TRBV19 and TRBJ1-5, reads DGGITQSPKYLFRKEGQNVTLSCEQNLNHDAMYWYRQDPGQGLRLIYYSQIVNDFQKGDIAEGYSVSREKKESFPLTVTSAQKNPTAFYLCASGDRENQPQHFGDGTRLSIL.